Below, 18 T cell receptor beta chains from the same sample are listed, as sequenced in a study of T cells in Graves' hyperthyroidism and ophthalmopathy. Amplification of TCR beta CDR3 regions used RNA as the template. With the HTBI primer set, the TCR CDR3 went through a first round of RT-PCR. In TCRdb, the multiplex PCR reads were re-called with MiXCR into one record per CDR3 protein. The data show approximately 510,000 distinct CDR3 sequences, over 35% seen once. Sample: peripheral blood or thyroid tissue (not recorded which). Every receptor here comes from an adult woman with Graves' disease, either hyperthyroidism or ophthalmopathy (not recorded which).

The V call is TRBV7-2, the J call TRBJ1-3; D is ambiguous. The CDR3 runs 13 residues. The germline V gene encodes CDR1 SGHTA and CDR2 FQGNSA. V was cut by 8 bases and J by 1 base, with 9 bases left in between. CDR3 sequence (DNA): TGTGCCAGCGGGGTCAAATCTGGAAACACCATATATTTT. It yields the protein CASGVKSGNTIYF. The entire variable domain, with the rest obtained from reference TRBV7-2 and TRBJ1-3, is as follows: GAGVSQSPSNKVTEKGKDVELRCDPISGHTALYWYRQSLGQGLEFLIYFQGNSAPDKSGLPSDRFSAERTGGSVSTLTIQRTQQEDSAVYLCASGVKSGNTIYFGEGSWLTVV.

This clonotype came up a few times. V is TRBV5-1 and J is TRBJ2-5, with TRBD2 matching 11 bases. CDR1 is SGHRS, CDR2 YFSETQ, per germline. Trimming at V came to 1 base and at J to 3 bases, leaving 5 bases not matched to a gene. The CDR3 has 16 residues. CDR3 region: CASSLSLAGVKETQYF. In DNA form, the CDR3 reads TGCGCCAGCAGCTTGTCACTAGCGGGAGTGAAAGAGACCCAGTACTTC.

This chain uses TRBV2 with TRBJ2-5; D gene ambiguous. V lost 2 bases to trimming and J lost 2 bases, with 9 bases between them. This CDR3 is built from 14 residues. CDR1 is SNHLY, CDR2 FYNNEI, per germline. This chain's CDR3 is CASSELVQQETQYF. Written as DNA, the CDR3 is TGTGCCAGCAGTGAACTAGTCCAACAAGAGACCCAGTACTTC.

The genes are TRBV24-1 and TRBJ1-5; no definite D call. Between the trimmed V and J ends, which lost 0 bases and 2 bases, there was a span of 4 bases. Germline V gene data show CDR1 as KGHDR and CDR2 as SFDVKD. This CDR3 region has 14 residues. CDR3 amino acids: CATSDLNGNQPQHF. In nucleotides, the CDR3 is TGTGCCACCAGTGATTTGAACGGCAATCAGCCCCAGCATTTT.

J is TRBJ1-5 and V is TRBV2; the D gene is possibly TRBD1 (6 bases). CDR3 length: 16 residues. Germline loops: CDR1 SNHLY, CDR2 FYNNEI. Trimming took 2 bases from V and 0 from J, leaving 11 bases between them. CDR3 sequence: CASSERGDYSNQPQHF. The CDR3 DNA is TGTGCCAGCAGTGAAAGGGGGGATTATAGCAATCAGCCCCAGCATTTT.

The chain combines TRBV20-1 with TRBJ2-7; TRBD2 aligns across 10 bases. V was clipped by 1 base and J by 4 bases; unmatched bases: 7. The CDR3 is made up of 15 amino acids. In germline, CDR1 is DFQATT, CDR2 SNEGSKA (reference sequence). The CDR3 region has the DNA TGCAGTGCTAGAGTAGCGGGAGGAGGCCCGTACGAGCAGTACTTC. Translating gives CSARVAGGGPYEQYF.

V and J are TRBV11-2 and TRBJ1-5, with 10 bases matching TRBD1. Germline trimming cut 2 bases from V and 6 bases from J; bases unmatched to any gene: 4. Germline values: CDR1 SGHAT, CDR2 FQNNGV. The CDR3 is 15 residues long. The CDR3 nucleotides read TGTGCCAGCAGCTTATTGACAGGGGGCGGTCAGCCCCAGCATTTT. Its protein is CASSLLTGGGQPQHF.

This clonotype has a count of ten or more. This chain joins TRBV5-6 and TRBJ2-7, with D hard to call. V was pared by 0 bases and J by 6 bases, with 4 bases between. The CDR3 length is 11 residues. Germline CDR1 is SGHDT and CDR2 is YYEEEE. In nucleotides, the CDR3 is TGTGCCAGCAGCTTGGCGTCCGAGCAGTACTTC. Encoded protein: CASSLASEQYF.

This clonotype was detected a few times. The chain has TRBV2 and TRBJ1-6, with 9 bases matching TRBD1. The CDR3 is 14 residues long. Germline assignment: CDR1 SNHLY and CDR2 FYNNEI. Trimming cost V 4 bases and J 11 bases; bases outside gene matches: 6. The CDR3 DNA sequence: TGTGCCAGCAGTGTAGCGACAGGGGGTACACCCCTCCACTTT. This sequence encodes CASSVATGGTPLHF.

This clonotype was seen ten or more times. This rearrangement joins TRBV12-3 or TRBV12-4 to TRBJ1-2; tentative D call: TRBD1 (5 bases). V was trimmed by 5 bases and J by 4 bases, leaving 11 bases between them. This CDR3 has 13 amino acids. In DNA form, the CDR3 reads TGTGCCAGCAGTACCCCGGGACCCTATGGCTACACCTTC. Its protein product is CASSTPGPYGYTF.

This chain uses TRBV11-1 with TRBJ2-5, with TRBD2 matching over 10 bases. CDR1 SGHAT and CDR2 FQDESV come from the germline V gene (reference sequence). V gave up 6 bases and J gave up 2 bases; unmatched junction bases: 6. The CDR3 spans 15 residues. CDR3 sequence: CASSPTSGDQETQYF. The CDR3 nucleotides are TGTGCCAGCAGTCCAACTAGCGGGGATCAAGAGACCCAGTACTTC. Complete variable domain (other parts from reference TRBV11-1 and TRBJ2-5): EAEVAQSPRYKITEKSQAVAFWCDPISGHATLYWYRQILGQGPELLVQFQDESVVDDSQLPKDRFSAERLKGVDSTLKIQPAELGDSAMYLCASSPTSGDQETQYFGPGTRLLVL.

This clonotype was seen repeatedly, ten times or more. The V and J genes are TRBV20-1 and TRBJ1-1, with a possible D match to TRBD1 (6 bases). From germline, CDR1 is DFQATT and CDR2 SNEGSKA (reference sequence). Trimming removed 6 bases from V and 1 base from J, with 18 bases in between. The CDR3 extends over 15 amino acids. In DNA, the CDR3 is TGCAGTGCCTCACCATCTGGGACAACGAACACTGAAGCTTTCTTT. Translation: CSASPSGTTNTEAFF.

The V call is TRBV29-1, the J call TRBJ2-5; no clear D gene. This CDR3 region has 12 residues. The V end was cut by 3 bases, the J end by 5 bases, with 10 bases between. Germline-derived CDR1 and CDR2 are SQVTM and ANQGSEA. CDR3 coding DNA: TGCAGCGTTGATGAGGTCCAGGAGACCCAGTACTTC. It yields the protein CSVDEVQETQYF.

This rearrangement joins TRBV7-9 to TRBJ2-7; either TRBD1 or TRBD2 may supply D (5 bases each). V was pared by 7 bases and J by 3 bases, with 22 bases between. Germline loops: CDR1 SEHNR, CDR2 FQNEAQ (reference sequence). The CDR3 loop spans 16 amino acids. CDR3 coding DNA: TGTGCCAGCACCGCAAAAGAGGGGCTTCACCTCTACGAGCAGTACTTC. As protein: CASTAKEGLHLYEQYF. Using reference TRBV7-9 and TRBJ2-7 for the parts outside the CDR3, the full variable domain is DTGVSQNPRHKITKRGQNVTFRCDPISEHNRLYWYRQTLGQGPEFLTYFQNEAQLEKSRLLSDRFSAERPKGSFSTLEIQRTEQGDSAMYLCASTAKEGLHLYEQYFGPGTRLTVT.

This chain connects TRBV2 to TRBJ1-1; tentative D call: TRBD1 (6 bases). The CDR3 loop spans 16 amino acids. V was pared by 2 bases and J by 1 base, with 14 bases between. The V gene's germline CDR1 is SNHLY and CDR2 FYNNEI. The CDR3 here is CASSELGQGKNTEAFF. The DNA of the CDR3 is TGTGCCAGCAGTGAATTGGGCCAGGGGAAGAACACTGAAGCTTTCTTT.

The CDR3 DNA follows: TGTGCCAGCAGCTCAAGGACAGGGACTAATTCACCCCTCCACTTT. The encoded protein is CASSSRTGTNSPLHF. This chain joins TRBV7-2 and TRBJ1-6; 8 nucleotides agree with TRBD1. Trimming took 4 bases from V and 6 from J; bases not matched to a gene: 5. This CDR3 spans 15 amino acids. Germline loops: CDR1 SGHTA, CDR2 FQGNSA.

This clonotype has a handful of counts. No DNA is shown, since the ends of the CDR3 on it are uncertain; the CDR3 is the one TCRdb lists. The V and J genes are TRBV2 and TRBJ1-5. The CDR3 region is 16 residues in length, termini included. Germline V CDR1 and CDR2: SNHLY, FYNNEI. The CDR3 here is CASSEVVGPGNQPQHF.

CDR3 nucleotide sequence: TGCAGTGCTAGGGACAGCGTAGAGAATCAGCCCCAGCATTTT. This encodes CSARDSVENQPQHF. The chain uses TRBV20-1 and TRBJ1-5; tentatively, D is TRBD1 (6 bases). V was shortened by 3 bases and J by 4 bases, with 13 bases between the two germline ends. The CDR3 is 14 residues long. Germline assignment: CDR1 DFQATT and CDR2 SNEGSKA (reference sequence).